The next 20 T cell receptor beta chains were all read from a single sample in a study of blood T cells in healthy people across ages. Sample-barcoded 5' priming and a J-beta primer mix drove a second PCR of about 6 to 11 cycles. Each CDR3 protein is one row after TCRdb ran MiXCR on the 5' RACE reads. The sample carries 1.5 million to 1.8 million distinct CDR3 sequences, about 42% recorded once. Sequenced material: blood. The receptors shown here come from a woman aged 18-29 years in good health.

This chain joins TRBV20-1 and TRBJ2-7; maybe TRBD2 (6 bases). V was shortened by 3 bases and J by 3 bases, with 12 bases between the two germline ends. CDR3 length: 13 amino acids. In germline, CDR1 is DFQATT, CDR2 SNEGSKA (reference sequence). This CDR3 reads CSASGSHNYEQYF. For the CDR3, the DNA is TGCAGTGCTAGCGGGAGCCATAACTACGAGCAGTACTTC.

The V call is TRBV19, the J call TRBJ2-6, with D possibly matching TRBD2 (6 bases). The V gene lost 4 bases and the J gene lost 2 bases, with 12 bases spanning the gap. CDR3 size: 16 residues. CDR1 is LNHDA, CDR2 SQIVND, per germline (reference sequence). CDR3 in amino acids: CASSNPQRAGANVLTF. CDR3 in DNA: TGTGCCAGTAGTAACCCCCAGCGGGCTGGGGCCAACGTCCTGACTTTC.

The chain recombines TRBV7-9 with TRBJ2-7; D unresolved. The ends were cut back, 5 bases at V and 3 bases at J, with 11 bases in the middle. Germline CDR1 and CDR2: SEHNR and FQNEAQ (reference sequence). CDR3 length: 13 amino acids. CDR3: CASSPPRGYEQYF. DNA for the CDR3: TGTGCCAGCAGCCCCCCTCGCGGCTACGAGCAGTACTTC. The full variable domain, with the rest looked up from reference TRBV7-9 and TRBJ2-7, is DTGVSQNPRHKITKRGQNVTFRCDPISEHNRLYWYRQTLGQGPEFLTYFQNEAQLEKSRLLSDRFSAERPKGSFSTLEIQRTEQGDSAMYLCASSPPRGYEQYFGPGTRLTVT.

The sample holds a few counts of this clonotype. V usage is TRBV11-2 and J usage is TRBJ1-2; 8 bases map to TRBD1. V lost 6 bases and J lost 6; bases outside the gene matches: 6. The CDR3 totals 13 residues. CDR1 and CDR2 from the germline V gene are SGHAT and FQNNGV. The CDR3 is CASRQSGGDGYTF. CDR3 DNA: TGTGCCAGCAGGCAATCAGGGGGCGATGGCTACACCTTC.

This clonotype has a handful of counts. The chain links TRBV9 to TRBJ1-1; D is unclear. Germline V CDR1 and CDR2: SGDLS, YYNGEE. This CDR3 has 13 residues. Trimming took off 2 bases at V and 1 base at J, with 6 bases between the two ends. For the CDR3, the DNA is TGTGCCAGCAGCGTGTTAGCGAACACTGAAGCTTTCTTT. Protein: CASSVLANTEAFF. The full variable domain, in which reference TRBV9 and TRBJ1-1 provide the parts outside the CDR3, is DSGVTQTPKHLITATGQRVTLRCSPRSGDLSVYWYQQSLDQGLQFLIQYYNGEERAKGNILERFSAQQFPDLHSELNLSSLELGDSALYFCASSVLANTEAFFGQGTRLTVV.

Worth noting for this clonotype: A much larger clone lies one base from this, so it may be a read error. The V gene is TRBV6-2 or TRBV6-3, the J gene TRBJ2-1; D gene uncertain. Germline V gene sequence: CDR1 MNHEY, CDR2 SVGEGT. CDR3 length: 14 residues. V lost 5 bases to trimming and J lost 0 bases, with 8 bases between them. The CDR3 DNA reads as TGTGCCAGCAGTAGGGTAGCCTCCTACAATGAGCAGTTCTTC. Translation gives CASSRVASYNEQFF.

V and J are TRBV5-1 and TRBJ2-7; TRBD1 matches 10 bases. There are 16 residues in the CDR3. The V and J ends lost 2 bases and 2 bases, in that order; junction bases with no gene match: 7. The germline gives CDR1 SGHRS, CDR2 YFSETQ. The CDR3 here is CASSFRTGGFTYEQYF. As DNA, the CDR3 is TGCGCCAGCAGCTTCCGGACAGGGGGATTTACCTACGAGCAGTACTTC.

The rearrangement uses TRBV20-1 and TRBJ2-7, with 7 bases that match TRBD2. The length of the CDR3 is 14 residues. Germline lookup yields CDR1 DFQATT and CDR2 SNEGSKA (reference sequence). J was trimmed by 0 bases and V by 6 bases; bases with no gene match: 8. Here the CDR3 DNA reads TGCAGTGCGCTTCTAGCGGCGAGCTCCTACGAGCAGTACTTC. Its protein product is CSALLAASSYEQYF.

This clonotype has only a few counts. The rearrangement joins TRBV9 to TRBJ2-5, with D uncertain. CDR1 SGDLS and CDR2 YYNGEE come from the germline V gene. This CDR3 region has 14 residues. Trimming removed 3 bases from V and 0 bases from J, with 9 bases in between. The DNA of the CDR3 is TGTGCCAGCAGCGCGGGTTGGTACCAAGAGACCCAGTACTTC. Amino acid sequence: CASSAGWYQETQYF.

CDR3 region: CSVAGLNNEQFF. CDR3 nucleotides: TGCAGCGTTGCGGGACTTAACAATGAGCAGTTCTTC. The J gene is TRBJ2-1, the V gene TRBV29-1, with D tentatively TRBD2 (6 bases). The CDR3 has 12 residues. The germline gives CDR1 SQVTM, CDR2 ANQGSEA. The V end was cut by 4 bases, the J end by 5 bases, with 9 bases between.

This clonotype showed up just once. The rearrangement uses TRBV10-3 and TRBJ2-1, with 8 bases lining up with TRBD2. With V trimmed by 11 bases and J by 0 bases, 9 bases remained unmatched. This CDR3 is built from 15 residues. Germline CDR1 reads ENHRY; CDR2 reads SYGVKD. CDR3 region: CAVNVSGSSYNEQFF. DNA of the CDR3: TGTGCCGTCAATGTAAGCGGGAGCTCCTACAATGAGCAGTTCTTC.

As concerns this clonotype: One end of the junction fails to match germline, which may point to a read error. V and J are TRBV11-3 and TRBJ2-5; D gene uncertain. Germline V gives CDR1 SGHNT, CDR2 YENEEA. The CDR3 is 15 amino acids. DNA for the CDR3: TGTGCTAGCAGCTTAAATCGAGGAGTTCAAGGGACCCAGTACTTC. This translates into CASSLNRGVQGTQYF.

This rearrangement joins TRBV7-9 to TRBJ2-3; tentatively, D is TRBD1 (6 bases). The V end lost 1 base, the J end lost 1 base, and 15 bases lay between the germline ends. CDR3 length equals 17 residues. Germline V gives CDR1 SEHNR, CDR2 FQNEAQ (reference sequence). This CDR3 is CASSLVGGGLRTDTQYF. Written as DNA, the CDR3 is TGTGCCAGCAGCTTAGTAGGTGGGGGCCTTCGCACAGATACGCAGTATTTT.

The chain combines TRBV7-2 with TRBJ2-1, with no clear D. The DNA end is more similar to TRBJ2-7, so the J call may be wrong. CDR1 is SGHTA, CDR2 FQGNSA, per germline. This CDR3 comprises 15 residues. CDR3 DNA: TGTGCCAGCAGCGACAACTACCCATCCTACAATGAGCAGTACTTC. This codes for CASSDNYPSYNEQYF.

This clonotype was counted only a few times. The chain employs TRBV20-1 and TRBJ2-5; D remains unclear. V was trimmed by 6 bases and J by 1 base, leaving 15 bases between them. Germline values: CDR1 DFQATT, CDR2 SNEGSKA (reference sequence). The CDR3 consists of 14 residues. In DNA, the CDR3 is TGCAGTGCCGCCTCCAGACGGATCCAAGAGACCCAGTACTTC. This codes for CSAASRRIQETQYF.

Of note for this clonotype: A much more abundant neighbour one base away suggests this may be a read error. The chain joins TRBV7-8 to TRBJ2-1, with D perhaps matching TRBD1 (5 bases). The CDR3 has 15 residues. CDR1 SGHVS and CDR2 FQNEAQ come from the germline V gene. V was clipped by 5 bases and J by 1 base, with 12 bases between them. In nucleotides, the CDR3 is TGTGCCAGCAGCATAGAGCAGGGTTCCTACAATGAGCAGTTCTTC. Amino acids: CASSIEQGSYNEQFF.

This clonotype has just a few counts. This chain connects TRBV24-1 to TRBJ1-5, with 7 bases fitting TRBD1. Germline CDR1 reads KGHDR; CDR2 reads SFDVKD. Trimming at V came to 4 bases and at J to 2 bases, leaving 13 bases not matched to a gene. This CDR3 has 18 residues. The CDR3 DNA reads as TGTGCCACCAGTGACTCATACAGAGGGGGCGAGGGCAATCAGCCCCAGCATTTT. It is translated as CATSDSYRGGEGNQPQHF.

A few counts support this clonotype. The chain links TRBV6-2 or TRBV6-3 to TRBJ2-1, with D uncertain. The J call is in doubt because the DNA end fits TRBJ2-7 better. Germline V gene sequence: CDR1 MNHEY, CDR2 SVGEGT. The CDR3 runs to 11 residues. Written as DNA, the CDR3 is TGTGCCAGCACTTATTACAATGAGCAGTACTTC. It encodes CASTYYNEQYF.

This clonotype was observed once. The rearrangement uses TRBV19 and TRBJ1-2; maybe TRBD1 (5 bases). This CDR3 contains 14 residues. Germline values: CDR1 LNHDA, CDR2 SQIVND (reference sequence). V lost 5 bases, J lost 5 bases, and 15 bases lay in between. For the CDR3, the DNA is TGTGCCAGTAGTGGACCCGGGACGTCGTATGGCTACACCTTC. This translates into CASSGPGTSYGYTF.

This clonotype was seen only a few times. CDR3 sequence: CASSLSPTGLFTDTQYF. Written as DNA, the CDR3 is TGTGCCAGCAGCTTGTCTCCTACGGGACTATTCACAGATACGCAGTATTTT. The chain carries TRBV7-8 and TRBJ2-3; 7 nucleotides match TRBD2. With 3 bases clipped from V and 2 bases from J, the junction kept 11 bases outside the gene matches. This CDR3 has 17 residues. The germline CDR1 and CDR2 sequences are SGHVS and FQNEAQ.